Listed below are T cell receptor beta chains from one sample, sequenced in a study of cytomegalovirus exposure and HLA in healthy donors. Data came from immunoSEQ multiplex PCR; TCRdb stores just in-frame clones and leaves some out. The sample carries about 220,000 clones, about 90% recorded once. Sequenced sample: PBMCs. Receptors were obtained from a woman aged 18-30 years in good health and CMV-seronegative. Each CDR3 is given with its conserved first and last residue. The order of the fields is clone size, J gene, D gene, V gene, CDR3 protein, CDR3 DNA. A D gene is named only where the DNA matches it firmly. Some rows have no size entry. The others give once, few or many, or a class for an expanded clone.

NA TRBJ1-2 NA TRBV28 CASSLQGWRGYTF TGTGCCAGCAGTTTACAGGGATGGCGAGGCTACACCTTC
NA TRBJ2-7 TRBD1 TRBV5-1 CASSSTGVFYEQYF TGCGCCAGCAGCTCCACAGGGGTTTTCTACGAGCAGTACTTC
NA TRBJ2-2 NA TRBV2 CASSLEGGHTGELFF TGTGCCAGCAGCCTCGAGGGCGGGCACACCGGGGAGCTGTTTTTT
NA TRBJ2-7 TRBD1 TRBV19 CASSPGQVFYEQYF TGTGCCAGTAGTCCCGGACAGGTTTTCTACGAGCAGTACTTC
NA TRBJ2-7 TRBD1 TRBV5-4 CASSPRDSYEQYF TGTGCCAGCAGCCCCCGGGACAGCTACGAGCAGTACTTC
NA TRBJ1-3 NA TRBV12-5 CASGLGVQTGNTIYF TGTGCTAGTGGTTTGGGCGTACAGACTGGAAACACCATATATTTT
NA TRBJ2-7 NA TRBV6-1 CASRANQGSSYEQYF TGTGCCAGCAGAGCTAACCAGGGGAGCTCCTACGAGCAGTACTTC
once TRBJ2-2 NA TRBV27 CASSLLDTSTGELFF TGTGCCAGCAGCCTCTTGGACACTTCCACCGGGGAGCTGTTTTTT
NA TRBJ2-1 TRBD1 TRBV7-9 CASSLEIQGRPSMRNEQFF TGTGCCAGCAGCTTAGAAATACAGGGGCGACCCTCAATGAGGAATGAGCAGTTCTTC
NA TRBJ2-7 NA TRBV27 CASSSTSSEQYF TGTGCCAGCAGTTCGACTAGTAGCGAGCAGTACTTC
once TRBJ2-7 TRBD2 TRBV6-4 CASSLLAGGLYEQYF TGTGCCAGCAGTCTCTTGGCGGGAGGGCTCTACGAGCAGTACTTC
NA TRBJ1-2 NA TRBV19 CASSIVEMREFTF TGTGCCAGTAGTATAGTAGAGATGAGGGAGTTTACCTTC
NA TRBJ1-2 NA TRBV28 CASSLSSPRGYTF TGTGCCAGCAGTTTAAGCTCCCCGCGAGGCTACACCTTC
NA TRBJ2-3 NA TRBV7-3 CASSPGLSTDTQYF TGTGCCAGCAGCCCGGGACTTAGCACAGATACGCAGTATTTT
NA TRBJ1-2 TRBD1 TRBV11-2 CASSLVAPGQGLYGYTF TGTGCCAGCAGCTTAGTTGCCCCCGGACAGGGCCTCTATGGCTACACCTTC
NA TRBJ2-7 TRBD1 TRBV5-1 CASSPGTESYEQYF TGCGCCAGCAGCCCCGGGACAGAATCCTACGAGCAGTACTTC
NA TRBJ1-6 NA TRBV5-1 CASSPTTSGGGDSPLHF TGCGCCAGCAGCCCGACGACGTCCGGGGGGGGAGATTCACCCCTCCACTTT
NA TRBJ2-1 NA TRBV5-1 CASSLEESEQFF TGCGCCAGCAGCTTGGAGGAGAGTGAGCAGTTCTTC
NA TRBJ1-2 NA TRBV9 CASSVAAGVNSYGYTF TGTGCCAGCAGCGTAGCCGCAGGGGTCAATAGCTATGGCTACACCTTC
NA TRBJ2-7 TRBD2 TRBV5-1 CASSMRTSLNSYEQYF TGCGCCAGCAGCATGAGGACTAGCCTCAACTCCTACGAGCAGTACTTC
NA TRBJ1-2 NA TRBV11-2 CASRPLREGKDGYTF TGTGCCAGCAGACCCTTGAGGGAGGGGAAGGATGGCTACACCTTC
NA TRBJ1-1 NA TRBV5-1 CASSFPGDTEAFF TGCGCCAGCAGCTTTCCGGGTGACACTGAAGCTTTCTTT
NA TRBJ2-2 NA TRBV2 CASSEYRTGELFF TGTGCCAGCAGTGAATATCGCACCGGGGAGCTGTTTTTT
NA TRBJ1-2 NA TRBV10-3 CAISESGGQSGYTF TGTGCCATCAGTGAGTCGGGGGGGCAGTCGGGCTACACCTTC
NA TRBJ2-7 TRBD2 TRBV9 CASSAQQTGTSGNEQYF TGTGCCAGCAGCGCACAACAGACCGGGACTAGCGGGAACGAGCAGTACTTC
NA TRBJ2-4 NA TRBV27 CASSLIGARGIAKNIQYF TGTGCCAGCAGTTTAATAGGGGCAAGAGGAATAGCCAAAAACATTCAGTACTTC
NA TRBJ2-7 TRBD2 TRBV7-3 CASSLTSGSSYEQYF TGTGCCAGCAGCTTAACAAGCGGGAGTTCCTACGAGCAGTACTTC
NA TRBJ2-1 NA TRBV5-1 CASSARNAGQRLINEQFF TGCGCCAGCAGCGCTCGAAATGCGGGACAGCGATTAATCAATGAGCAGTTCTTC